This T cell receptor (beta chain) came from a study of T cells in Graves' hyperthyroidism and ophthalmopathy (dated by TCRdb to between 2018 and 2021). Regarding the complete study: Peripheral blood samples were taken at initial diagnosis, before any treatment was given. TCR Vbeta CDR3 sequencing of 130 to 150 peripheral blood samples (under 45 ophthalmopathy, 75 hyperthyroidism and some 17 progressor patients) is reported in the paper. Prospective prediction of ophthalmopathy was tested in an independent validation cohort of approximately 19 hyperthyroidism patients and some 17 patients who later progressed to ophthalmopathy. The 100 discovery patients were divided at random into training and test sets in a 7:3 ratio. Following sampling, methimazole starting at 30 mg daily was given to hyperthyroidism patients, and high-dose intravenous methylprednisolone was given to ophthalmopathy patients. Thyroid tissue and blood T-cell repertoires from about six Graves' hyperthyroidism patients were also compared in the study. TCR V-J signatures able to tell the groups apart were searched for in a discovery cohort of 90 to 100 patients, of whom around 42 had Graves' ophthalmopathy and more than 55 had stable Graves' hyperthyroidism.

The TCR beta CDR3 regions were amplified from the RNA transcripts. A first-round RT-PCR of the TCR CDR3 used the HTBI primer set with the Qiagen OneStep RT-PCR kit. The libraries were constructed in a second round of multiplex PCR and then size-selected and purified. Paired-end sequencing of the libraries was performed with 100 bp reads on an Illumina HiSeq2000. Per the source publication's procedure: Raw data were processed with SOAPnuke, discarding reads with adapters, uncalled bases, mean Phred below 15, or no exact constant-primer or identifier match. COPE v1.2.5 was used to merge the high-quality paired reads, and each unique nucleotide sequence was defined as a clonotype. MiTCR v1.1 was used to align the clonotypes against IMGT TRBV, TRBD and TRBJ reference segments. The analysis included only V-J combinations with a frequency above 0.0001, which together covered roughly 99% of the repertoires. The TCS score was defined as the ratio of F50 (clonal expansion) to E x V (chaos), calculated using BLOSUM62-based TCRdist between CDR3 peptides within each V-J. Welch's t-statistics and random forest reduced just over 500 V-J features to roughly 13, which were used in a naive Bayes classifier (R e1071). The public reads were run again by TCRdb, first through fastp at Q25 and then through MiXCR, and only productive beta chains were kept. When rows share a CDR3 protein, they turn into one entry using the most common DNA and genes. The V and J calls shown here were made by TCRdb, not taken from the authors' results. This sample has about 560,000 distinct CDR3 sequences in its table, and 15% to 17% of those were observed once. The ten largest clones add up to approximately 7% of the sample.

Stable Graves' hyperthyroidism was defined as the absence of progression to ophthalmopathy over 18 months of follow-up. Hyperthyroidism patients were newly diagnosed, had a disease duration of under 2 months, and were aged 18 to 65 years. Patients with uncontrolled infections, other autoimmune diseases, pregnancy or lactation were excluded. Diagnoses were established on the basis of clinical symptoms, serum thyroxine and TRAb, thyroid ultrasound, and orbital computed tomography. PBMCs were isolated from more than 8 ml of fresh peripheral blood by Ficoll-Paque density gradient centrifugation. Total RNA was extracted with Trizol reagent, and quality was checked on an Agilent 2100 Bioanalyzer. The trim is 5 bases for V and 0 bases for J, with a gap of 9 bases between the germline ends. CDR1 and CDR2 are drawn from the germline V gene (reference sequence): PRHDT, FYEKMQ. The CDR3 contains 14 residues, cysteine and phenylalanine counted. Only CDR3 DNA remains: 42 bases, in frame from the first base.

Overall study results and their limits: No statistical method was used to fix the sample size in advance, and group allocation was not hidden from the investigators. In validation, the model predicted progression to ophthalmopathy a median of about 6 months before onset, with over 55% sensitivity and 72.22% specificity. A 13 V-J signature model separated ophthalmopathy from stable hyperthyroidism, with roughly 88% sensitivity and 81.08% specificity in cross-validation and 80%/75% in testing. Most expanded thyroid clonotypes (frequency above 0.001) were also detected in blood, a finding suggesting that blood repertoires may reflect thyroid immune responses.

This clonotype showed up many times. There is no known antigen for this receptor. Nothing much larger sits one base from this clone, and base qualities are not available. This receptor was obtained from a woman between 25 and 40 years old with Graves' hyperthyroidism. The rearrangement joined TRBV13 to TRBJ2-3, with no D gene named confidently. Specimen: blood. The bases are TGTGCCAGCAGCAAGCAAACTAGCACAGATACGCAGTATTTT. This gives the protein CASSKQTSTDTQYF. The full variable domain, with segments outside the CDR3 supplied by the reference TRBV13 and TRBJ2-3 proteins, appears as AAGVIQSPRHLIKEKRETATLKCYPIPRHDTVYWYQQGPGQDPQFLISFYEKMQSDKGSIPDRFSAQQFSDYHSELNMSSLELGDSALYFCASSKQTSTDTQYFGPGTRLTVL.